What follows are 10 T cell receptor beta chains derived from one specimen sequenced in a study of breast tumors, draining lymph nodes, adjacent tissues. TCRdb re-called the multiplex PCR reads through MiXCR, storing one row per CDR3 protein. Among around 66,000 distinct CDR3 sequences listed, 40% to 45% were seen once. The sequencing input was breast tumor tissue. These receptor sequences come from a female donor with breast cancer. Some clones in this sample may be carry-over from other donors' samples.

On this clonotype itself: Since the CDR3 does not end with the conserved phenylalanine or tryptophan, this likely comes from a read error. The genes are TRBV19 and TRBJ2-1; 9 positions agree with TRBD2. This CDR3 region has 16 residues. V was clipped by 2 bases and J by 8 bases; unmatched bases: 10. Per the germline V gene, CDR1 is LNHDA and CDR2 is SQIVND (reference sequence). The CDR3 reads CASSIRSRGGVDEQFS. In nucleotides, the CDR3 is TGTGCCAGTAGTATACGTTCGCGGGGGGGCGTGGATGAGCAGTTCTCC.

This clonotype is medium-sized by share. The rearrangement joins TRBV24-1 to TRBJ1-2; no clear D. This CDR3 is built from 11 residues. V was trimmed by 8 bases and J by 2 bases, leaving 5 bases between them. Germline loops: CDR1 KGHDR, CDR2 SFDVKD. The CDR3 DNA is TGTGCCACCAATGACAACTATGGCTACACCTTC. It yields the protein CATNDNYGYTF.

The chain employs TRBV6-6 and TRBJ2-1; 11 bases match TRBD2. This CDR3 region has 17 residues. Germline V lookup: CDR1 MNHNY, CDR2 SVGAGI (reference sequence). V shed 6 bases and J 8 bases; nucleotides not matched to a gene: 15. CDR3 DNA: TGTGCCAGCAGCCGAGGACTAGCGGGTGCCTTAACGGATGAGCAGTTCTTC. Translated: CASSRGLAGALTDEQFF.

This clonotype came up many times. The V call is TRBV3-2, the J call TRBJ2-3; the table names TRBD1, a call not compared with the DNA. TRBV3-2 is a known pseudogene. The CDR3 loop spans 16 amino acids. The CDR3 coding sequence is TGTGCCAGCAGCCAACCTTGCACAGGGGGTACAGATACGCAGTATTTT. It yields the protein CASSQPCTGGTDTQYF.

The table lists this clonotype with many counts. V usage is TRBV7-8 and J usage is TRBJ2-1; 12 positions agree with TRBD2. This CDR3 is built from 16 residues. The trim removed 4 bases at V and 9 bases at J, leaving 10 bases unmatched. Germline CDR1 SGHVS, CDR2 FQNEAQ. The CDR3 reads CASSSGLAGYQGEQFF. The CDR3 DNA reads TGTGCCAGCAGCTCAGGACTAGCGGGATATCAAGGTGAGCAGTTCTTC.

This clonotype occurred many times. The chain joins TRBV7-9 to TRBJ2-1; TRBD1 matches at 11 bases. The V gene's germline CDR1 is SEHNR and CDR2 FQNEAQ (reference sequence). J was trimmed by 10 bases and V by 2 bases; bases with no gene match: 19. This CDR3 has 19 residues. In DNA, the CDR3 is TGTGCCAGCAGCTTACGCTGGGACAGGGGGTCCCCCATCCCCAGGGAGCAGTTCTTC. Its protein is CASSLRWDRGSPIPREQFF.

In regard to this clonotype: No DNA is shown, since the ends of the CDR3 on it are uncertain; the CDR3 is the one TCRdb lists. The J gene is TRBJ2-2, the V gene TRBV11-1; no check of the table's D call, TRBD1, against the DNA was made. Inclusive of both ends, the CDR3 amounts to 21 amino acids. Germline V gene sequence: CDR1 SGHAT, CDR2 FQDESV (reference sequence). CDR3 in amino acids: CASSFYICSARGTLGTGELFF.

About this clonotype: Given a much more abundant clone one base away, this may be a read error. V and J are TRBV6-5 and TRBJ2-1; D uncertain. Germline V gene lookup returns CDR1 MNHEY and CDR2 SVGAGI. The CDR3 extends over 17 amino acids. CDR3 loop: CASSYASSFYSYNEQLF. The CDR3 DNA reads as TGTGCCAGCAGTTACGCTTCCAGTTTTTACTCCTACAATGAGCAGCTCTTC.

This clonotype was counted many times. The rearrangement joins TRBV20-1 to TRBJ2-5; tentative D call: TRBD1 (5 bases). The CDR3 is made up of 15 amino acids. Trimming shortened V by 0 bases and J by 0 bases, and 11 bases separated the two germline ends. Germline CDR1 reads DFQATT; CDR2 reads SNEGSKA (reference sequence). CDR3 in amino acids: CSARDLDRDQETQYF. The CDR3 coding sequence is TGCAGTGCTAGAGACCTCGACAGAGACCAAGAGACCCAGTACTTC.

At least ten counts were recorded for this clonotype. CDR3 coding DNA: TGTGCCAGCAGCCAGGGACAGGGGGCCGGGACCCTACAAGAGACCCAGTACTTC. Its translation: CASSQGQGAGTLQETQYF. J is TRBJ2-5 and V is TRBV5-5, with TRBD1 matching 12 bases. Germline V gene sequence: CDR1 SGHKS, CDR2 YYEKEE (reference sequence). With 4 bases clipped from V and 2 bases from J, the junction kept 12 bases outside the gene matches. The CDR3 is 18 amino acids.